This TCR beta chain was found in a study of identifying expanded T cells in peripheral blood. Germline values: CDR1 SGDLS, CDR2 YYNGEE. The V end was cut by 4 bases, the J end by 10 bases, with 15 bases between. The length of the CDR3 is 13 residues. Produced via immunoSEQ multiplex PCR; TCRdb's table is partial and in-frame only. The sample has tens of thousands of clones; approximately 84% are singletons. Healthy donors had no documented immune events, such as infections, while sampled. The source of this sequence is a person aged 18 to 70 in good health. The chain couples TRBV9 to TRBJ1-5; a weak D match, TRBD1 (6 bases). The sample was blood. The CDR3 nucleotides read TGTGCCAGCAGCCTTCAACAGGGTACACCCCAGCATTTT. It encodes CASSLQQGTPQHF.